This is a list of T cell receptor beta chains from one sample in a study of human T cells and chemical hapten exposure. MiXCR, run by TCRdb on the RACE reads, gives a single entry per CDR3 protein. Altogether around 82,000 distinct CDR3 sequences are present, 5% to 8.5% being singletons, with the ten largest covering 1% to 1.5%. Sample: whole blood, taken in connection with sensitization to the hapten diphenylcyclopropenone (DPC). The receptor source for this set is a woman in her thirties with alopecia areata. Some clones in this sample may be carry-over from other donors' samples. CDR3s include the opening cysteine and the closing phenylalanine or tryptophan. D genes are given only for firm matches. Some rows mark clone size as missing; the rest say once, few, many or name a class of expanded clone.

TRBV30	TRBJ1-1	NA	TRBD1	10	CASDRHEAFF	TGTGCCTCGGACAGGCATGAAGCTTTCTTT
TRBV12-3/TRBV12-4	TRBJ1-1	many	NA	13	CASSLVGYTEAFF	TGTGCCAGCAGTTTAGTTGGGTACACTGAAGCTTTCTTT
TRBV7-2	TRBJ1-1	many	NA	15	CASSLAGVGGTEAFF	TGTGCCAGCAGCTTAGCTGGGGTCGGGGGCACTGAAGCTTTCTTT
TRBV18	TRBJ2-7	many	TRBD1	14	CASSPGTGFPEQYF	TGTGCCAGCTCACCTGGGACAGGGTTCCCCGAGCAGTACTTC
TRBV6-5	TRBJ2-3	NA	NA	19	CASSYLRQGGGGGTDTQYF	TGTGCCAGCAGTTACTTAAGACAGGGCGGCGGGGGAGGCACAGATACGCAGTATTTT
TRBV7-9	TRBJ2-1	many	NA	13	CASSLDMGDEQFF	TGTGCCAGCAGCTTAGATATGGGGGATGAGCAGTTCTTC
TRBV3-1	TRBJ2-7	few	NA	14	CASSQDLIQYEQYF	TGTGCCAGCAGCCAAGATCTCATACAATACGAGCAGTACTTC
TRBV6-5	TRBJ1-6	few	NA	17	CASSYQTPSSYNSPLHF	TGTGCCAGCAGTTATCAGACCCCGAGCTCCTATAATTCACCCCTCCACTTT
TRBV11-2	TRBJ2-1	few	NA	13	CASSFEGGNEQFF	TGTGCCAGCAGCTTTGAGGGAGGCAATGAGCAGTTCTTC
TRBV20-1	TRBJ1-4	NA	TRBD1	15	CSVREQGEIQEKLFF	TGCAGCGTACGAGAACAGGGGGAGATACAGGAAAAACTGTTTTTT
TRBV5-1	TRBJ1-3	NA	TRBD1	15	CASSLAGQSGNTIYF	TGCGCCAGCAGCTTGGCGGGACAGTCAGGAAACACCATATATTTT
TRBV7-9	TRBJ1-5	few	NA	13	CASSTQGNQPQHF	TGTGCCAGCAGCACACAGGGTAATCAGCCCCAGCATTTT
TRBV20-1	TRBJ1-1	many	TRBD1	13	CSAPGTGWTEAFF	TGCAGTGCTCCCGGGACAGGGTGGACTGAAGCTTTCTTT
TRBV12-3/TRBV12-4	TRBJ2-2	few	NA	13	CASSNRETGELFF	TGTGCCAGCAGTAACAGGGAAACCGGGGAGCTGTTTTTT
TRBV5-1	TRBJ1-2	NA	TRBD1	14	CASRYGTGEDGYTF	TGCGCCAGCAGATACGGGACAGGGGAGGATGGCTACACCTTC
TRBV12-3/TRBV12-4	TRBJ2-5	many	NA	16	CASSFGEAVYQETQYF	TGTGCCAGCAGTTTCGGGGAGGCAGTTTACCAAGAGACCCAGTACTTC
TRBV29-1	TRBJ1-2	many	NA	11	CSVGQTYGYTF	TGCAGCGTCGGACAGACCTATGGCTACACCTTC
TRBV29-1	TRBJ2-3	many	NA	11	CSVESTDTQYF	TGCAGCGTTGAAAGCACAGATACGCAGTATTTT